Below, one T cell receptor beta chain is given with its context. This clone was recorded a few times. Its recognized antigen is unknown. No clone much larger than this one lies a single base away; base qualities are absent. The germline V gene (reference sequence) sets CDR1 to LNHDA and CDR2 to SQIVND. V loses 8 bases, J loses 7 bases, and the germline ends lie 5 bases apart. The CDR3 numbers 10 residues from cysteine through phenylalanine. Of all the DNA, just the CDR3 is kept, 30 bases in frame from base 1. Each donor gave one peripheral blood draw, around 100 mL on average, collected into heparinised tubes. A BD FACSAria II and a panel including CD45RO, CCR7, CD25, CD127, CD95 and CD27 were used to sort naive, central memory, regulatory and stem cell-like memory CD4+ T cells. Every sorted population had a purity above 95%. PBMCs were isolated immediately by Lymphoprep density gradient centrifugation and stained directly without culture. So that batch effects would be minimized, each experiment stained and sorted samples in pairs, pairing one healthy donor with one patient.

The entire isolated RNA was reverse transcribed using the High Capacity cDNA Reverse Transcription Kit, and thus expressed TCRB transcripts were sequenced. Deep immunoSEQ sequencing was performed on naive, central memory and regulatory T cell samples, with an average of approximately 3.9 million total reads per sample. After sorted cells were lysed in RLT buffer, RNA was extracted with DNase-treated RNeasy Micro or Mini kits, with the choice depending on cell number. Each cell subset was processed separately to prevent cross-contamination, with patient and healthy donor samples processed together. Using the immunoSEQ multiplex PCR, TCRB sequences were amplified from cDNA into 87-bp fragments spanning the CDR3 region. Sequencing of the amplicons was performed on the Illumina HiSeq platform. As for the authors' bioinformatics: PCR bias was corrected computationally using synthetic template baselines, and reads within Hamming distance 2 were collapsed, with unmergeable singletons discarded. Reads were aligned against IMGT so that V, D and J genes, CDR3 length and insertions or deletions at six rearrangement sites could be assigned. Clonotype counts were normalized to sorted cell number within each subset before computing true diversity and Gini coefficients with the tcR R package. Repertoire sharing was quantified using the overlap coefficient calculated on TCRB nucleotide sequences. As a proxy for the pre-selection repertoire, out-of-frame TCRB sequences from naive cells were analyzed. This is the immuneACCESS table as TCRdb keeps it, with only in-frame sequences that have V and J called. A part of the clones is gone; compared with another copy, unresolved V genes explain less than half, and the rest is unexplained. V, J and clone size were drawn from that table, and D and trimming were deduced from the DNA. This sample is represented by 350,000 to 450,000 clones; 11% to 15% of them were singletons. Less than 0.04% of the sample comes from the top ten.

These data belong to a study of beta chain features in type 1 diabetes (dated by TCRdb to between 2018 and 2020). General notes on the study: Mean age, gender distribution, total cell number and subset yield did not differ between patients and healthy donors. Across all samples, around 99 million sorted cells were examined, and cell number per subset correlated strongly with RNA yield. The study compared the TCRB repertoires of sorted circulating CD4+ T cell subsets in recently diagnosed type 1 diabetes patients with those in matched healthy donors. Whereas all 28 donors provided naive and central memory subsets, regulatory and stem cell-like memory subsets were isolated from just 8 patients and roughly 8 healthy donors.

Broad study findings and their caveats: Patients with type 1 diabetes made fewer insertions and deleted more nucleotides at VDJ recombination sites, implying thymic rearrangement abnormalities. Because cDNA rather than genomic DNA was sequenced, highly expressing activated cells could have been over-represented, although no difference in activation and CD3 levels was found between groups. A moderate but significant shortening of TCRB CDR3 length was observed in type 1 diabetes patients in all four CD4+ subsets. Because small numbers of individuals were included in the HLA sub-analyses, any influence of HLA type on TCRB rearrangement was left unresolved. The naive, central memory and regulatory TCRB repertoires appeared to resemble one another more closely among patients than among healthy donors. PCR might favor shorter templates, but patient and control samples were amplified and corrected together, so any skew would affect both groups equally.

The source is a man aged 30 to 39 in good health. The chain is encoded by TRBV19 joined to TRBJ1-4; the D region possibly corresponds to TRBD1 (5 bases align). The specimen was naive CD4+ T cells from blood. In light of the paper, this sample's cell subset or site label describes: true naive CD4+ T cells. The CDR3 reads as follows: CASQGEKLFF. The sequenced DNA is TGTGCCAGTCAGGGTGAAAAACTGTTTTTT. The full variable domain, completed from the reference TRBV19 and TRBJ1-4 proteins outside the CDR3, reads DGGITQSPKYLFRKEGQNVTLSCEQNLNHDAMYWYRQDPGQGLRLIYYSQIVNDFQKGDIAEGYSVSREKKESFPLTVTSAQKNPTAFYLCASQGEKLFFGSGTQLSVL.